This T cell receptor beta chain originates from a study of shared clonotypes between healthy human individuals. Turning to this clone: Its antigen is unknown.

In germline, CDR1 is SEHNR, CDR2 FQNEAQ (reference sequence). Trimming at V came to 5 bases and at J to 4 bases, leaving 8 bases not matched to a gene. This CDR3 comprises 16 residues. Study-level findings and limits: Only blood samples were collected, and tissue repertoires likely differ.

Genomic DNA from each subset was divided evenly over several immunoSEQ plates. The data were produced by immunoSEQ multiplex PCR, yet TCRdb's version contains in-frame clones alone and is incomplete. The table shows about 530,000 clones, with about 75% occurring only once. This sequence originates from a woman aged 40 to 49 in good health. Some clones in this sample may be carry-over from other donors' samples. The sample was PBMCs. This chain uses TRBV7-9 with TRBJ2-5; 12 nucleotides line up with TRBD1. CDR3 loop: CASSPPGQGARETQYF. CDR3 DNA: TGTGCCAGCAGCCCACCGGGACAGGGGGCCAGAGAGACCCAGTACTTC.